A single TCR beta chain is shown here with its context. The antigen remains unidentified. It was with a sample-barcoded 5' primer and a J-beta primer mix that a second PCR of roughly 7 to 11 cycles was run. A template-switch adaptor containing 12 random nucleotides labeled each cDNA molecule. Any given sample supplied a minimum of 2.5 million CDR3-containing paired-end reads. From the 5' RACE reads, TCRdb called clonotypes with MiXCR, one entry per CDR3 protein. The sample lists around 1,000,000 distinct CDR3 sequences, 35% to 40% occurring once. This specimen comes from a study of blood T cells in healthy people across ages. Regarding the study as a whole: Researchers report that TCR beta diversity correlated strongly with naive T cell percentage. Older individuals had lower TCR beta diversity per million T cells (the decline was roughly linear).

Germline CDR1 is SEHNR and CDR2 is FQNEAQ (reference sequence). Trimming took 5 bases from V and 8 from J, leaving 12 bases between them. This CDR3 is 12 amino acids long. The clonotype originates from a man aged 18-30 years in good health. Sequencing was done on a sample of blood. The rearrangement joins TRBV7-9 to TRBJ1-2; perhaps TRBD1 as D (5 bases). CDR3 sequence: CASSVTNRGYTF. The CDR3 nucleotides are TGTGCCAGCAGCGTTACCAACAGGGGCTACACCTTC.